The 25 T cell receptor beta chains given below trace back to one sample, sequenced in a study of radiation and T cells in renal cell carcinoma (dated by TCRdb to 2018 to 2020). Read against the paper, the sample's time point label means: blood 2 weeks post-SBRT. The intended sense of this specimen's treatment or condition label: 15 Gy SBRT to primary tumor, nephrectomy 4 weeks later. The library was generated by the immunoSEQ multiplex PCR assay. This immuneACCESS table, as held by TCRdb, lists in-frame sequences with V and J called but not all clones. Of the missing ones, under half trace to an unresolved V gene in checked studies; the others have no known cause. Counted in this sample were roughly 130,000 clones; about 81% of them appeared once. The ten top clones hold 1.9% of the sample. Material: blood, obtained from a patient whose treatment included radiotherapy and nephrectomy. The receptors derive from a woman aged 55-69 years with renal cell carcinoma.

This chain uses TRBV14 with TRBJ1-3, with a possible D match to TRBD1 (5 bases). The CDR3 runs to 15 residues. The V end lost 1 base, the J end lost 6 bases, and 13 bases lay between the germline ends. Germline V lookup: CDR1 SGHDN, CDR2 FVKESK. The CDR3 coding sequence is TGTGCCAGCAGCCAAGGATTGGGACGCGTAAACACCATATATTTT. Protein: CASSQGLGRVNTIYF.

V gene TRBV29-1 combines with J gene TRBJ2-7; D may match TRBD1 or TRBD2 (5 bases each). Germline CDR1 and CDR2: SQVTM and ANQGSEA. CDR3 length equals 15 residues. Trimming removed 0 bases from V and 4 bases from J, with 16 bases in between. The CDR3 region has the DNA TGCAGCGTTGAAGATGGGGACGGCCCCCTTTACGAGCAGTACTTC. It yields the protein CSVEDGDGPLYEQYF.

CDR3 loop: CASSLAGLTYNEQFF. CDR3 in DNA: TGTGCCAGCAGCTTGGCCGGGCTAACCTACAATGAGCAGTTCTTC. The chain joins TRBV5-4 to TRBJ2-1, with unresolved D. The CDR3 has 15 residues. With 0 bases removed from V and 2 bases from J, the gap between germline ends came to 9 bases. Germline lookup yields CDR1 SGHNT and CDR2 YYREEE (reference sequence).

This chain connects TRBV5-6 to TRBJ2-7; D ambiguous. The CDR3 spans 13 residues. Trimming removed 0 bases at V and 3 bases at J, with 7 bases between. Germline assignment: CDR1 SGHDT and CDR2 YYEEEE. The CDR3 coding sequence is TGTGCCAGCAGCTTGGCCGAACTCTACGAGCAGTACTTC. Its translation is CASSLAELYEQYF.

The chain recombines TRBV29-1 with TRBJ2-5, with D perhaps given as TRBD1 or TRBD2 (5 bases each). The end of the DNA fits TRBJ2-7 better, so the J call may be wrong. The CDR3 is 13 amino acids. CDR1 is SQVTM and CDR2 is ANQGSEA in the germline V gene. The CDR3 reads CSVGGRTSYEQYF. The CDR3 DNA sequence: TGCAGCGTTGGGGGACGGACGTCCTACGAGCAGTACTTC.

This chain links TRBV2 with TRBJ2-3, with 7 bases lining up with TRBD2. The germline V gene has CDR1 SNHLY and CDR2 FYNNEI. V lost 6 bases and J lost 0; bases outside the gene matches: 12. This CDR3 comprises 17 residues. The CDR3, as DNA: TGTGCCAGCAGCGATGACCGACTAGCAGTTAGCACAGATACGCAGTATTTT. Encoded protein: CASSDDRLAVSTDTQYF.

V gene TRBV18 combines with J gene TRBJ1-1, with 8 bases that match TRBD1. CDR3 length equals 16 residues. Trimming at V came to 3 bases and at J to 6 bases, leaving 12 bases not matched to a gene. Looked up from germline, CDR1 is KGHSH and CDR2 is LQKENI. The CDR3 coding sequence is TGTGCCAGCTCACCCCGGGGCCGACAGGGGAGTCCTGAAGCTTTCTTT. It encodes CASSPRGRQGSPEAFF.

This chain connects TRBV27 to TRBJ2-6, with unresolved D. V lost 3 bases and J lost 1, with 10 bases in between. Germline V gene sequence: CDR1 MNHEY, CDR2 SMNVEV (reference sequence). This CDR3 is 16 amino acids long. Written as DNA, the CDR3 is TGTGCCAGCAGTTTGGCAGCAGGATCTGGGGCCAACGTCCTGACTTTC. Amino acid sequence: CASSLAAGSGANVLTF.

This chain joins TRBV15 and TRBJ2-2; TRBD2 aligns across 7 bases. CDR1 is LNHNV, CDR2 YYDKDF, per germline (reference sequence). Trimming removed 4 bases from V and 4 bases from J; junction bases left unmatched: 3. The CDR3 has 14 residues. The CDR3 DNA sequence: TGTGCCACCAGCAAGGGGAGGGGCACCGGGGAGCTGTTTTTT. Protein product: CATSKGRGTGELFF.

The chain carries TRBV10-1 and TRBJ2-2; D call uncertain. Germline values: CDR1 WNHNN, CDR2 SYGVQD (reference sequence). The V gene lost 6 bases and the J gene lost 0 bases, with 8 bases spanning the gap. This CDR3 spans 14 amino acids. The DNA for the CDR3 is TGCGCCAGCAGGGAAGGAGCGAACACCGGGGAGCTGTTTTTT. This codes for CASREGANTGELFF.

V and J are TRBV7-6 and TRBJ2-7; D not resolved. The CDR3 contains 15 residues. In germline, CDR1 is SGHVS, CDR2 FNYEAQ. The V and J ends lost 6 bases and 1 base respectively, with 16 bases between them. CDR3 in amino acids: CASSVRTSFSYEQYF. The CDR3 DNA sequence: TGTGCCAGCAGTGTCCGAACGAGCTTTTCCTACGAGCAGTACTTC.

The chain couples TRBV19 to TRBJ1-2; D possibly corresponds to TRBD1 (5 bases). The CDR3 totals 14 residues. Germline CDR1 is LNHDA and CDR2 is SQIVND (reference sequence). Trimming stripped 9 bases from V and 2 bases from J, with 16 bases between. The CDR3 spells CASQITGVNYGYTF. The CDR3 bases are TGTGCCAGCCAAATCACGGGGGTCAACTATGGCTACACCTTC.

The chain has TRBV6-1 and TRBJ1-2; tentatively, D is TRBD1 (5 bases). Trimming pared 2 bases from V and 7 bases from J, leaving 14 bases between. The CDR3 is 14 amino acids. Germline lookup yields CDR1 MNHNS and CDR2 SASEGT. CDR3: CASSEKGRGLGYTF. DNA of the CDR3: TGTGCCAGCAGTGAAAAGGGGAGAGGACTTGGCTACACCTTC.

This CDR3 is CASSRIQGANYGYTF. As DNA, the CDR3 is TGCGCCAGCAGCCGGATTCAGGGAGCTAACTATGGCTACACCTTC. The chain uses TRBV4-1 and TRBJ1-2, with D perhaps matching TRBD1 (5 bases). CDR3 length: 15 amino acids. The V end was cut by 4 bases, the J end by 0 bases, with 12 bases between. Germline V gene lookup returns CDR1 MGHRA and CDR2 YSYEKL.

The V gene is TRBV5-4, the J gene TRBJ1-3, with 7 bases matching TRBD1. The trim removed 3 bases at V and 6 bases at J, leaving 9 bases unmatched. The CDR3 sequence is 15 residues long. Looked up from germline, CDR1 is SGHNT and CDR2 is YYREEE (reference sequence). CDR3 nucleotide sequence: TGTGCCAGCAGCTCTGCAGGGGGACTGACAAACACCATATATTTT. Translated: CASSSAGGLTNTIYF.

This clone appeared once. The chain combines TRBV6-5 with TRBJ2-7; 9 nucleotides agree with TRBD2. CDR1 MNHEY and CDR2 SVGAGI come from the germline V gene. This CDR3 spans 16 amino acids. J gave up 3 bases and V 4 bases, and 10 bases lay outside the gene matches. The CDR3 DNA reads TGTGCCAGCAGTTCGAAACTAGCGGGCCAGAGCTACGAGCAGTACTTC. This gives the protein CASSSKLAGQSYEQYF.

The rearrangement links TRBV5-1 to TRBJ2-2, with D perhaps matching TRBD1 (6 bases). Germline-derived CDR1 and CDR2 are SGHRS and YFSETQ. The length of the CDR3 is 15 residues. The ends were cut back, 1 base at V and 5 bases at J, with 12 bases in the middle. The CDR3 sequence: CASSLSGDGTGELFF. DNA for the CDR3: TGCGCCAGCAGCTTGTCAGGGGATGGAACCGGGGAGCTGTTTTTT.

The CDR3 DNA is TGTGCCAGCAGTAGACCGACTGGCTACACCTTC. Encoded protein: CASSRPTGYTF. This rearrangement joins TRBV6-5 to TRBJ1-2; D gene uncertain. Trimming removed 5 bases at V and 7 bases at J, with 8 bases between. The CDR3 totals 11 residues. Germline V lookup: CDR1 MNHEY, CDR2 SVGAGI.

The chain has TRBV2 and TRBJ1-5, with 10 nucleotides matching TRBD1. Germline V gene sequence: CDR1 SNHLY, CDR2 FYNNEI. Losses at the gene ends were 4 bases for V and 6 bases for J; bases not matched to a gene: 3. CDR3 length equals 14 residues. CDR3 sequence: CASSGQGASQPQHF. The CDR3 DNA follows: TGTGCCAGCAGTGGACAGGGGGCAAGTCAGCCCCAGCATTTT. Filled out from reference TRBV2 and TRBJ1-5, the complete variable domain reads EPEVTQTPSHQVTQMGQEVILRCVPISNHLYFYWYRQILGQKVEFLVSFYNNEISEKSEIFDDQFSVERPDGSNFTLKIRSTKLEDSAMYFCASSGQGASQPQHFGDGTRLSIL.

The J gene is TRBJ1-4, the V gene TRBV15, with D possibly TRBD1 on 5 matching bases. Germline V lookup: CDR1 LNHNV, CDR2 YYDKDF (reference sequence). The CDR3 totals 16 residues. The V and J ends lost 4 bases and 5 bases respectively, with 17 bases between them. Written as DNA, the CDR3 is TGTGCCACCAGCAAAGGTCGGGGACCCCCCAATGAAAAACTGTTTTTT. This sequence encodes CATSKGRGPPNEKLFF.

In DNA form, the CDR3 reads TGTGCCAGTAGTATAGCGGGAGGGCAACAGTTCTTC. Its protein is CASSIAGGQQFF. V is TRBV19 and J is TRBJ2-1; TRBD2 matches at 8 bases. The ends lost 1 base at V and 13 bases at J; junction bases unmatched: 3. The CDR3 is made up of 12 amino acids. CDR1 and CDR2 from the germline V gene are LNHDA and SQIVND (reference sequence).

J is TRBJ2-7 and V is TRBV6-5, with 10 bases fitting TRBD1. The CDR3 runs to 14 residues. Germline V gene sequence: CDR1 MNHEY, CDR2 SVGAGI. Losses at the gene ends were 2 bases for V and 11 bases for J; bases not matched to a gene: 9. CDR3 region: CASSYRDRGPIKYF. Here the CDR3 DNA reads TGTGCCAGCAGTTACAGGGACAGGGGACCAATAAAGTACTTC.

The gene calls are TRBV28 and TRBJ1-5; 10 nucleotides agree with TRBD1. V lost 2 bases, J lost 5 bases, and 3 bases stayed unmatched. CDR1 is MDHEN and CDR2 is SYDVKM in the germline V gene. The CDR3 has 15 amino acids. CDR3 nucleotides: TGTGCCAGCAGTTTACCGGGGACAGGGGATCAGCCCCAGCATTTT. It translates to CASSLPGTGDQPQHF.

This rearrangement joins TRBV27 to TRBJ1-1, with a possible D match to TRBD1 (6 bases). The CDR3 is made up of 18 amino acids. V was pared by 2 bases and J by 4 bases, with 23 bases between. CDR1 is MNHEY, CDR2 SMNVEV, per germline (reference sequence). As DNA, the CDR3 is TGTGCCAGCAGTTTAAATCCTAGTGGGGGCCGGTCTCGCACTGAAGCTTTCTTT. This encodes CASSLNPSGGRSRTEAFF.

The J gene is TRBJ2-1, the V gene TRBV7-9; possible D gene TRBD1, 5 bases. This CDR3 comprises 14 residues. With 1 base removed from V and 6 bases from J, the gap between germline ends came to 10 bases. Looked up from germline, CDR1 is SEHNR and CDR2 is FQNEAQ (reference sequence). Here the CDR3 DNA reads TGTGCCAGCAGCTTAGATTCGGACACCAATGAGCAGTTCTTC. It encodes CASSLDSDTNEQFF.